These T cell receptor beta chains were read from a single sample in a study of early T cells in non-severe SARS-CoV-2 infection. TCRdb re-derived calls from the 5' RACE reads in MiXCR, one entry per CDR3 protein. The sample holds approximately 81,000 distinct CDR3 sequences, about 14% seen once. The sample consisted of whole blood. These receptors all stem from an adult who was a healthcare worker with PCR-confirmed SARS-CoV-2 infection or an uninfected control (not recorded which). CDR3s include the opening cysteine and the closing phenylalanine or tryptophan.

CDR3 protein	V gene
CASSFNGLGANVLTF	TRBV5-4
CASSPGRGVMNTEAFF	TRBV13
CASSVLARGRGHQPQHF	TRBV7-8
CASSRQGGNQPQHF	TRBV7-2
CASTPWTSGSKEQFF	TRBV12-3/TRBV12-4
CASSSSGLALTGELFF	TRBV28
CASSLGWASGPDNEQFF	TRBV5-1
CASSLLAGTPSEQYF	TRBV12-3/TRBV12-4
CASSLLRNEQFF	TRBV28
CSVGEEQFF	TRBV29-1
CASSLGYEQYF	TRBV12-3/TRBV12-4
CSASTQRGVADTQYF	TRBV20-1
CASSKGLAGGPKTKNIQYF	TRBV4-1
CSVPGQVVSNTEAFF	TRBV29-1
CASSQEDRGRGYTF	TRBV4-1
CASSLAAGKQFF	TRBV5-1
CASSLIYEQYF	TRBV28
CASSPRRTGATYEQYF	TRBV18
CASSLSGGEKLFF	TRBV27
CASSLEGVDSPLHF	TRBV5-1
CASSLTGEGTGELFF	TRBV28
CASGRGDRGLRLGTEAFF	TRBV12-3/TRBV12-4